This T cell receptor beta chain stems from a study of blood T cell repertoires in COVID-19. Study background: Acute-phase and convalescent COVID-19 samples originated in the United States, Italy and Spain. Sample material is recorded as cDNA or gDNA derived from T cells, B-cell-depleted T cells, or PBMCs.

In the authors' methods: For nucleated cells, counts were estimated from reference gene primer amplification. Sequenced by immunoSEQ multiplex PCR; TCRdb stores in-frame clones only, minus some. From that table come the V and J calls and clone size; the DNA was used to work out D and trimming. The data contain 470,000 or so clones, roughly 90% of them singletons. The CDR3 consists of 13 residues. Germline CDR1 SGHVS, CDR2 FQNEAQ. V was trimmed by 4 bases and J by 2 bases, leaving 8 bases between them. In its sample, this clone was seen once. V usage is TRBV7-8 and J usage is TRBJ2-5; no clear D gene. The specimen was peripheral blood. This receptor was obtained from a woman aged 30 to 39 with acute or convalescent COVID-19. In nucleotides, the CDR3 is TGTGCCAGCAGCTCCGAGCGACAAGAGACCCAGTACTTC. Translating it yields CASSSERQETQYF. The full variable domain, its missing parts supplied by reference TRBV7-8 and TRBJ2-5, is GAGVSQSPRYKVAKRGQDVALRCDPISGHVSLFWYQQALGQGPEFLTYFQNEAQLDKSGLPSDRFFAERPEGSVSTLKIQRTQQEDSAVYLCASSSERQETQYFGPGTRLLVL.